This T cell receptor beta chain is from a study of blood T cell repertoires in COVID-19 (TCRdb year 2020). Concerning the study at large: Samples from collaborators originated in the United States, Italy and Spain and spanned both the acute and convalescent phases of COVID-19. The repertoires were released in a freely available public database meant as a resource for research on the immune response to SARS-CoV-2. The samples were drawn from the first 160 participants of the ongoing ImmuneRACE study and from about 1,200 subjects provided by 6 global collaborators. Where available, HLA class I and class II types were obtained from metadata supplied by the sample provider rather than from assay-based typing. Sample metadata almost always included a de-identified subject ID, COVID-19 status, age in years and sex. The prospective study material was composed of cDNA or gDNA derived from T cells, B-cell-depleted T cells, or PBMCs. Deeply sampled blood TCRbeta repertoires from subjects exposed to, actively infected with, or recovered from COVID-19 were included in the dataset. On the study overall, not on this receptor specifically: The quantity of clinical and demographic metadata differed by source and by participant and was supplied without curation.

This clone showed up just once. Its antigen remains undetermined. No much larger clonotype is one base removed from it; base qualities were not supplied. TCRbeta CDR3 regions were amplified from genomic DNA using the immunoSEQ Assay, a bias-controlled multiplex PCR. The published analysis was carried out like this. Nucleated cell counts per sample were estimated from amplification of reference gene primers within the assay. Sequence reads were collapsed and filtered to measure the absolute abundance of every unique TCRbeta CDR3 rearrangement. Productive Simpson clonality was computed per sample as the square root of Simpson's diversity index over productive rearrangements. TCRdb stores this immuneACCESS table with in-frame sequences only. Part of the clones is absent; in the studies checked, under half of the shortfall reflects unresolved V genes, and no reason is known for the rest. V and J calls and clone size are as listed in that table; D and trimming were resolved from the DNA. The sample data list about 180,000 clones, and 70% to 90% of these were observed just once. The top ten clones comprise 2.9% of the sample.

For this chain, trimming is 4 bases at the V end and 8 bases at the J end, and the number of junction bases without a gene match is 6. CDR1 LGHDT and CDR2 YNNKEL were looked up in the germline V gene (reference sequence). From its cysteine to its phenylalanine, the CDR3 spans 15 amino acids. Of the read, only the CDR3 DNA is kept; its 45 bases are in frame from base 1. Whole blood was collected in K2EDTA tubes by collaborating institutions according to the institutions' own protocols. For TCRbeta analysis, collaborators shipped samples as frozen whole blood, isolated PBMCs, or DNA extracted from either of those sample types.

The sequence was obtained from a woman between 25 and 40 years old with active or convalescent COVID-19. Here the chain combines TRBV3-1 (or the pseudogene TRBV3-2) and TRBJ2-1; the junction holds 12 bases that match TRBD2. Material for sequencing was peripheral blood. The bases are TGTGCCAGCAGCCCCCGACTAGCGGGGGTGTATGAGCAGTTCTTC. Its protein product is CASSPRLAGVYEQFF.